These 30 T cell receptor beta chains came from one sample sequenced in a study of patients and donors after allogeneic stem cell transplantation. TCRdb ran MiXCR on the RT-PCR reads and lists one entry per CDR3 protein. The sample lists approximately 200,000 distinct CDR3 sequences; 14% were seen once. Material: blood, either unsorted or a sorted T cell fraction (not recorded which). The receptors shown here come from a human donor who was either an allogeneic HSCT recipient or a stem cell or donor lymphocyte infusion donor (not recorded which). It is not recorded whose cells these are; they may come from a transplant donor.

This clonotype was counted ten times or more. This chain joins TRBV12-3 or TRBV12-4 and TRBJ1-2, with TRBD1 as a possible D gene (6 bases). V lost 2 bases to trimming and J lost 0 bases, with 10 bases between them. CDR3 length equals 15 residues. This CDR3 is CASSLTGRSNYGYTF. DNA of the CDR3: TGTGCCAGCAGTTTAACAGGGCGCTCTAACTATGGCTACACCTTC.

V and J are TRBV9 and TRBJ2-2, with TRBD2 matching 10 bases. CDR1 and CDR2 from the germline V gene are SGDLS and YYNGEE. There are 17 residues in the CDR3. Trimming took 1 base from V and 6 from J; bases not matched to a gene: 9. In DNA form, the CDR3 reads TGTGCCAGCAGCGTACAAGCGGGGGGGCCGTTCGCCGGGGAGCTGTTTTTT. Translation gives CASSVQAGGPFAGELFF.

As DNA, the CDR3 is TGTGCCAGCAGCCCCTTGGGCCGGCCGGAGACCCAGTACTTC. Translation gives CASSPLGRPETQYF. V gene TRBV7-3 combines with J gene TRBJ2-5; D is unresolved. Per the germline V gene, CDR1 is SGHTA and CDR2 is FQGTGA. This CDR3 contains 14 residues. V was shortened by 5 bases and J by 5 bases, with 15 bases between the two germline ends.

Only a few counts were recorded for this clonotype. The CDR3 loop is CASSGSGGHEQYF. CDR3 in DNA: TGTGCCAGCAGTGGAAGCGGGGGGCACGAGCAGTACTTC. This chain uses TRBV25-1 with TRBJ2-7; 9 nucleotides align to TRBD2. The CDR3 is 13 residues long. Trimming took 4 bases from V and 5 from J; bases not matched to a gene: 3. Germline assignment: CDR1 MGHDK and CDR2 SYGVNS.

This clonotype has only a few counts. The gene calls are TRBV29-1 and TRBJ1-2, with D unresolved. Trimming cost V 7 bases and J 0 bases, with 9 bases left between them. The CDR3 is made up of 12 amino acids. CDR1 and CDR2 from the germline V gene are SQVTM and ANQGSEA. The CDR3: CSAFSANYGYTF. CDR3 nucleotides: TGCAGCGCCTTTTCCGCTAACTATGGCTACACCTTC.

This clonotype was counted only a few times. This chain uses TRBV12-3 or TRBV12-4 with TRBJ1-2; the match to TRBD1 covers 7 bases. There are 13 residues in the CDR3. The ends lost 2 bases at V and 13 bases at J; junction bases unmatched: 10. The CDR3 loop is CASSLPSMRGRTF. In DNA form, the CDR3 reads TGTGCCAGCAGTTTACCGTCCATGAGGGGGCGCACCTTC.

This clonotype has just a few counts. The gene calls are TRBV28 and TRBJ1-6; D perhaps matches TRBD1 (6 bases). This CDR3 has 18 residues. V lost 4 bases and J lost 3, with 19 bases in between. Germline loops: CDR1 MDHEN, CDR2 SYDVKM. The CDR3 DNA is TGTGCCAGCAGTTCCAACGGGGGCCCGGGTCTCTATAATTCACCCCTCCACTTT. Protein product: CASSSNGGPGLYNSPLHF.

The chain links TRBV4-1 to TRBJ2-1, with TRBD2 identical over 10 bases. CDR1 and CDR2 from the germline V gene are MGHRA and YSYEKL. The CDR3 consists of 17 residues. Trimming took 1 base from V and 3 from J; bases not matched to a gene: 6. CDR3 sequence (DNA): TGCGCCAGCAGCCAAGCGATGAGCGGGAGGGTCTACAATGAGCAGTTCTTC. It codes for CASSQAMSGRVYNEQFF.

This clonotype turned up a few times. The V and J genes are TRBV7-2 and TRBJ1-5; D not resolved. CDR3 length: 15 amino acids. From germline, CDR1 is SGHTA and CDR2 FQGNSA. V lost 1 base and J lost 0, with 7 bases in between. CDR3 region: CASSLGQHSNQPQHF. CDR3 coding DNA: TGTGCCAGCAGCTTAGGCCAGCATAGCAATCAGCCCCAGCATTTT.

Only a few counts were recorded for this clonotype. The chain recombines TRBV18 with TRBJ2-2; the D is unclear. From germline, CDR1 is KGHSH and CDR2 LQKENI. This CDR3 is 13 amino acids long. The germline V and J ends were trimmed by 6 bases and 6 bases, with 11 bases remaining between them. The CDR3, as DNA: TGTGCCAGCTCGCCCACAGAGCCCGGGGAGCTGTTTTTT. Protein product: CASSPTEPGELFF.

The rearrangement links TRBV12-3 or TRBV12-4 to TRBJ2-7; no clear D. Trimming stripped 7 bases from V and 4 bases from J, with 17 bases between. The CDR3 covers 14 residues. CDR3 DNA: TGTGCCAGCACACGCGACACAAACAGATACGAGCAGTACTTC. This translates into CASTRDTNRYEQYF.

The table lists this clonotype with a few counts. The rearrangement joins TRBV5-1 to TRBJ1-1; TRBD1 aligns across 7 bases. The ends lost 0 bases at V and 4 bases at J; junction bases unmatched: 6. The germline V gene has CDR1 SGHRS and CDR2 YFSETQ. CDR3 length: 15 residues. This CDR3 reads CASSLGQGKITEAFF. In DNA form, the CDR3 reads TGCGCCAGCAGCTTGGGACAGGGAAAGATCACTGAAGCTTTCTTT.

This clonotype was observed a handful of times. V and J are TRBV4-3 and TRBJ1-4; 12 positions agree with TRBD1. Germline CDR1 is LGHNA and CDR2 is YSLEER. The CDR3 spans 17 residues. V dropped 0 bases and J dropped 11; count of bases not matched to a gene: 10. The CDR3 protein is CASSQDRRGQGAWKLFF. The CDR3, as DNA: TGCGCCAGCAGCCAAGATAGAAGGGGACAGGGGGCTTGGAAACTGTTTTTT.

This clonotype was counted at least ten times. The chain has TRBV7-3 and TRBJ2-7, with D possibly TRBD1 on 5 matching bases. Trimming removed 6 bases from V and 7 bases from J, with 19 bases in between. CDR3 size: 14 residues. CDR1 and CDR2 (germline): SGHTA, FQGTGA. CDR3 DNA: TGTGCCAGCAGACCCTCCTCAGGGTCGGGTGAGCAGTACTTC. Its protein is CASRPSSGSGEQYF.

CDR3 nucleotide sequence: TGTGCCAGCAGCTTCGTACAGGGTCTTCACAATGAGCAGTTCTTC. Protein: CASSFVQGLHNEQFF. V usage is TRBV7-9 and J usage is TRBJ2-1, with D tentatively TRBD1 (6 bases). The CDR3 is made up of 15 amino acids. V gave up 3 bases and J gave up 5 bases, with 14 bases separating them. Germline V gene sequence: CDR1 SEHNR, CDR2 FQNEAQ (reference sequence). The variable domain in full, with the rest retrieved from reference TRBV7-9 and TRBJ2-1, is DTGVSQNPRHKITKRGQNVTFRCDPISEHNRLYWYRQTLGQGPEFLTYFQNEAQLEKSRLLSDRFSAERPKGSFSTLEIQRTEQGDSAMYLCASSFVQGLHNEQFFGPGTRLTVL.

V and J are TRBV29-1 and TRBJ1-2; perhaps TRBD1 as D (6 bases). CDR1 is SQVTM, CDR2 ANQGSEA, per germline. CDR3 size: 14 residues. Trimming took 4 bases from V and 1 from J, leaving 13 bases between them. CDR3 protein: CSVGGQAGNYGYTF. The DNA for the CDR3 is TGCAGCGTTGGGGGGCAGGCGGGTAACTATGGCTACACCTTC.

This clonotype was observed a few times. The rearrangement uses TRBV20-1 and TRBJ2-3; D unclear. This CDR3 is 13 amino acids long. The V and J ends lost 2 bases and 0 bases respectively, with 6 bases between them. Germline assignment: CDR1 DFQATT and CDR2 SNEGSKA (reference sequence). For the CDR3, the DNA is TGCAGTGCTAGATCGACTAGCACAGATACGCAGTATTTT. Translated: CSARSTSTDTQYF.

In its sample, this clonotype was seen many times. V is TRBV20-1 and J is TRBJ2-6, with D maybe TRBD2 (6 bases). The CDR3 spans 16 residues. Trimming pared 1 base from V and 0 bases from J, leaving 10 bases between. Germline V gives CDR1 DFQATT, CDR2 SNEGSKA (reference sequence). This chain's CDR3 is CSARGRGGSGANVLTF. The CDR3 DNA is TGCAGTGCTAGAGGGCGGGGCGGCTCTGGGGCCAACGTCCTGACTTTC.

This clonotype was counted ten times or more. The V and J genes are TRBV14 and TRBJ1-1, with a possible D match to TRBD1 (5 bases). V was cut by 4 bases and J by 11 bases, with 17 bases left in between. The CDR3 spans 13 residues. Germline lookup yields CDR1 SGHDN and CDR2 FVKESK. In DNA, the CDR3 is TGTGCCAGCAGCCTTGCCGGGACCCGACCGGCTTTCTTT. It specifies CASSLAGTRPAFF.

Many counts were recorded for this clonotype. The CDR3 loop reads CASSELRAEETQYF. CDR3 in DNA: TGTGCCAGCAGTGAATTGCGGGCGGAAGAGACCCAGTACTTC. This chain joins TRBV25-1 and TRBJ2-5; weak D call: TRBD2 (5 bases). Germline assignment: CDR1 MGHDK and CDR2 SYGVNS. V dropped 1 base and J dropped 3 bases, with 9 bases sitting between them. This CDR3 spans 14 amino acids.

With respect to this clonotype: Sequence at one end of the junction differs from germline and may be a read error. V usage is TRBV18 and J usage is TRBJ1-1; the D is unclear. The germline V gene encodes CDR1 KGHSH and CDR2 LQKENI. This CDR3 spans 13 amino acids. This CDR3 reads CASSPSVKTEAFF. The DNA for the CDR3 is TGTGCCAGCTCACCATCGGTGAAGACTGAAGCTTTCTTT.

This clonotype was counted between two and nine times. This chain uses TRBV14 with TRBJ2-3, with D possibly matching TRBD2 (6 bases). Germline CDR1 is SGHDN and CDR2 is FVKESK. Trimming took 1 base from V and 2 from J, leaving 13 bases between them. The CDR3 contains 16 residues. The CDR3 DNA is TGTGCCAGCAGCCAAGCTGGTGGGAGGCCCACAGATACGCAGTATTTT. Its translation: CASSQAGGRPTDTQYF.

The sample holds a few counts of this clonotype. V gene TRBV3-1 combines with J gene TRBJ2-3; unclear D gene. Germline V gives CDR1 LGHDT, CDR2 YNNKEL (reference sequence). The CDR3 extends over 12 amino acids. Trimming took 4 bases from V and 7 from J, leaving 9 bases between them. DNA of the CDR3: TGTGCCAGCAGCCCAGATTTCCATACGCAGTATTTT. Translated, it gives CASSPDFHTQYF.

This clonotype was picked up a small number of times. This sequence joins TRBV5-1 and TRBJ1-1; TRBD1 aligns across 9 bases. CDR3 size: 12 residues. Trimming at V came to 4 bases and at J to 10 bases, leaving 5 bases not matched to a gene. The V gene's germline CDR1 is SGHRS and CDR2 YFSETQ. The DNA of the CDR3 is TGCGCCAGCAGCCCTGGGACAGGGCGAGCTTTCTTT. As protein: CASSPGTGRAFF.

This chain uses TRBV7-2 with TRBJ1-2; 8 bases agree with TRBD1. The CDR3 extends over 15 amino acids. Germline V gene sequence: CDR1 SGHTA, CDR2 FQGNSA. V gave up 0 bases and J gave up 7 bases; unmatched junction bases: 7. CDR3 protein: CASSLASRDRFGYTF. As DNA, the CDR3 is TGTGCCAGCAGCTTAGCGTCCCGGGACAGGTTTGGCTACACCTTC.

In this sample, this clonotype turned up a few times. The chain joins TRBV6-1 to TRBJ1-2; TRBD1 is a possible D gene (6 bases). From germline, CDR1 is MNHNS and CDR2 SASEGT. This CDR3 contains 15 residues. V gave up 3 bases and J gave up 8 bases, with 19 bases separating them. CDR3 bases: TGTGCCAGCAGTGAGTCCGGACAGCCCGTGGAGGGCTACACCTTC. Translating it yields CASSESGQPVEGYTF.

This clonotype was seen repeatedly, ten times or more. The chain couples TRBV27 to TRBJ2-5; TRBD2 agrees at 9 bases. V lost 5 bases and J lost 6; bases outside the gene matches: 7. The CDR3 covers 14 residues. CDR1 and CDR2 from the germline V gene are MNHEY and SMNVEV (reference sequence). The CDR3, as DNA: TGTGCCAGCAGTCCCGCGGGGGGGCGAAAGACCCAGTACTTC. This translates into CASSPAGGRKTQYF.

This clonotype was counted many times. The rearrangement uses TRBV28 and TRBJ2-1; weak D call: TRBD2 (5 bases). In germline, CDR1 is MDHEN, CDR2 SYDVKM. The V gene lost 3 bases and the J gene lost 4 bases, with 16 bases spanning the gap. The CDR3 is made up of 16 amino acids. CDR3 amino acids: CASSFLRGSGYNEQFF. The DNA of the CDR3 is TGTGCCAGCAGTTTCCTGAGAGGGTCGGGGTACAATGAGCAGTTCTTC.

The genes are TRBV4-3 and TRBJ1-4, with TRBD1 matching over 8 bases. From germline, CDR1 is LGHNA and CDR2 YSLEER. The CDR3 runs to 16 residues. Trimming took 3 bases from V and 1 from J; bases not matched to a gene: 4. CDR3 amino acids: CASSHLTGGTNEKLFF. The CDR3 region has the DNA TGCGCCAGCAGCCATTTAACAGGGGGAACTAATGAAAAACTGTTTTTT.

This clonotype was counted between two and nine times. The chain couples TRBV20-1 to TRBJ1-6, with D maybe TRBD1 (5 bases). Per the germline V gene, CDR1 is DFQATT and CDR2 is SNEGSKA (reference sequence). Trimming pared 3 bases from V and 0 bases from J, leaving 9 bases between. The CDR3 runs 15 residues. CDR3 protein: CSASDSISYNSPLHF. Here the CDR3 DNA reads TGCAGTGCTAGTGACAGCATCTCCTATAATTCACCCCTCCACTTT.